The rows below give T cell receptor beta chains drawn from one sample of a study of sequential checkpoint blockade in melanoma. Measured with immunoSEQ multiplex PCR; TCRdb has only the in-frame clones, and not every one. The sample contains 7,000 to 8,500 clones, about 60% of which appear only once. This material consisted of CD8+ T cells sorted from blood (inferred from file names), taken from a patient given nivolumab and ipilimumab in sequence. The receptors come from a human donor with melanoma. Both conserved end residues are part of each CDR3. D genes are given only for firm matches. Part of the rows lack a size; the others show once, few, many or a class for expanded clones.

>TRBJ1-5|TRBV28|few|16|TRBD1
CASSLLTGAGNQPQHF
TGTGCCAGCAGTTTACTGACAGGGGCCGGCAATCAGCCCCAGCATTTT
>TRBJ2-7|TRBV6-5|-|15|TRBD2
CASSQGLAGGYEQYF
TGTGCCAGCAGTCAAGGGTTGGCGGGAGGTTACGAGCAGTACTTC
>TRBJ2-1|TRBV5-1|-|16|TRBD2
CASSLVPAGGYNEQFF
TGCGCCAGCAGCTTGGTTCCGGCGGGAGGCTACAATGAGCAGTTCTTC
>TRBJ1-2|TRBV19|-|14|TRBD1
CASSATTGGGGYTF
TGTGCCAGTAGTGCCACGACAGGGGGCGGTGGCTACACCTTC
>TRBJ2-7|TRBV4-1|-|14|TRBD1
CASSQVYGQGAQYF
TGCGCCAGCAGCCAAGTATACGGACAGGGGGCTCAGTACTTC
>TRBJ2-7|TRBV27|-|14|-
CASSLSLGAYEQYF
TGTGCCAGCAGTTTATCTTTAGGAGCCTACGAGCAGTACTTC
>TRBJ1-1|TRBV4-2|few|15|-
CASSQDGRINTEAFF
TGTGCCAGCAGCCAAGATGGCAGAATCAACACTGAAGCTTTCTTT
>TRBJ1-1|TRBV4-1|-|13|-
CASSQARNTEAFF
TGCGCCAGCAGCCAAGCCAGGAACACTGAAGCTTTCTTT
>TRBJ1-2|TRBV7-2|-|19|TRBD1
CASAGIKVGTDSWVGGYTF
TGTGCCAGTGCGGGGATAAAGGTAGGGACAGACTCTTGGGTAGGGGGCTACACCTTC
>TRBJ1-5|TRBV2|-|13|-
CASKLESNQPQHF
TGTGCCAGCAAGTTGGAGAGCAATCAGCCCCAGCATTTT
>TRBJ2-7|TRBV4-1|-|16|-
CASSLNRGLETYEQYF
TGCGCCAGCAGCCTCAACCGGGGTCTTGAAACCTACGAGCAGTACTTC
>TRBJ1-5|TRBV5-6|-|16|-
CASSLAGHRKSQPQHF
TGTGCCAGCAGCTTAGCGGGACACCGGAAGAGTCAGCCCCAGCATTTT
>TRBJ2-7|TRBV19|-|13|TRBD1
CASSATGVYEQYF
TGTGCCAGTAGTGCCACAGGGGTCTACGAGCAGTACTTC
>TRBJ2-7|TRBV9|-|14|TRBD1
CASSPGQGGYEQYF
TGTGCCAGCAGCCCCGGACAGGGCGGCTACGAGCAGTACTTC
>TRBJ1-1|TRBV10-1|-|14|TRBD1
CASRQTGKGTEAFF
TGCGCCAGCAGACAGACAGGGAAGGGCACTGAAGCTTTCTTT
>TRBJ2-7|TRBV27|-|16|TRBD2
CASSLFGTSGSYEQYF
TGTGCCAGCAGTTTATTTGGGACTAGCGGATCCTACGAGCAGTACTTC
>TRBJ2-7|TRBV27|once|13|-
CASSSGRGYEQYF
TGTGCCAGCAGTTCAGGTCGGGGGTACGAGCAGTACTTC
>TRBJ2-7|TRBV5-4|-|13|-
CASSLELAYEQYF
TGTGCCAGCAGCTTGGAACTAGCCTACGAGCAGTACTTC
>TRBJ1-2|TRBV28|few|14|TRBD1
CASSLLGGVYGYTF
TGTGCCAGCAGTTTATTAGGGGGCGTTTATGGCTACACCTTC
>TRBJ2-7|TRBV7-2|-|16|-
CASTEHRARSTYEQYF
TGTGCCAGCACCGAACACAGGGCTCGGAGTACCTACGAGCAGTACTTC
>TRBJ2-7|TRBV10-2|few|15|-
CASSLDRTSSYEQYF
TGCGCCAGCAGTTTAGACAGGACGAGCTCCTACGAGCAGTACTTC
>TRBJ1-1|TRBV7-6|once|15|-
CASSPSPTGNTEAFF
TGTGCCAGCAGCCCATCCCCGACAGGGAACACTGAAGCTTTCTTT
>TRBJ1-1|TRBV4-2|-|17|TRBD1
CASSQVRDSLMNTEAFF
TGTGCCAGCAGCCAAGTCCGGGACAGCCTCATGAACACTGAAGCTTTCTTT
>TRBJ2-7|TRBV7-2|-|16|-
CASSPTGSLDGHEQYF
TGTGCCAGCAGCCCGACTGGGTCTCTAGACGGTCACGAGCAGTACTTC
>TRBJ1-2|TRBV4-3|-|13|-
CASSQGGLYGYTF
TGCGCCAGCAGCCAAGGAGGTCTCTATGGCTACACCTTC
>TRBJ2-7|TRBV2|-|14|TRBD1
CASTPGQGSYEQYF
TGTGCCAGCACCCCTGGACAGGGCTCCTACGAGCAGTACTTC
>TRBJ1-6|TRBV19|-|17|TRBD1
CASSMNYGQGENSPLHF
TGTGCCAGTAGTATGAACTACGGACAGGGCGAAAATTCACCCCTCCACTTT
>TRBJ1-5|TRBV7-9|-|17|TRBD1
CASSLFGQGVDREPQHF
TGTGCCAGCAGCTTATTTGGACAGGGGGTGGATAGAGAGCCCCAGCATTTT
>TRBJ2-7|TRBV19|-|17|TRBD2
CASSIRLLLAGDHEQYF
TGTGCCAGTAGTATCCGCCTCCTACTAGCGGGAGACCACGAGCAGTACTTC
>TRBJ2-7|TRBV21-1|-|16|-
CASSGTSGSKIYEQYF
TGTGCCAGCTCCGGGACTAGCGGGAGTAAAATCTACGAGCAGTACTTC
>TRBJ2-7|TRBV7-8|-|15|TRBD1
CASSSPGQGAGEQYF
TGTGCCAGCAGCTCACCGGGACAGGGGGCGGGAGAGCAGTACTTC
>TRBJ1-1|TRBV7-9|-|15|TRBD1
CASSLVTGGLPEAFF
TGTGCCAGCAGCTTAGTAACAGGGGGCTTGCCTGAAGCTTTCTTT
>TRBJ2-3|TRBV2|-|19|TRBD2
CASSRTSGSFFVVSDTQYF
TGTGCCAGCAGTCGGACTAGCGGGAGTTTTTTCGTCGTGTCGGATACGCAGTATTTT
>TRBJ1-4|TRBV4-2|few|16|-
CASSQETGATNEKLFF
TGTGCCAGCAGCCAAGAAACAGGTGCAACTAATGAAAAACTGTTTTTT
>TRBJ2-1|TRBV4-3|-|15|-
CASSQDYWGRNEQFF
TGCGCCAGCAGCCAAGATTATTGGGGGAGGAATGAGCAGTTCTTC
>TRBJ1-1|TRBV18|-|13|-
CASSAGRNTEAFF
TGTGCCAGCTCGGCCGGGAGGAACACTGAAGCTTTCTTT
>TRBJ2-7|TRBV7-9|-|13|-
CASSLRSGYEQYF
TGTGCCAGCAGCCTCAGGAGCGGCTACGAGCAGTACTTC
>TRBJ1-3|TRBV28|-|14|-
CASSPGLSGNTIYF
TGTGCCAGCAGTCCCGGGTTATCTGGAAACACCATATATTTT
>TRBJ1-1|TRBV10-1|-|14|TRBD1
CASRDRGPNTEAFF
TGCGCCAGCAGGGACAGGGGACCCAACACTGAAGCTTTCTTT
>TRBJ2-7|TRBV7-2|few|14|-
CASSTRDWPYEQYF
TGTGCCAGCAGCACCCGGGACTGGCCCTACGAGCAGTACTTC
>TRBJ2-7|TRBV5-4|-|16|-
CASSNPGTPGNYEQYF
TGTGCCAGCAGCAACCCCGGGACTCCGGGGAACTACGAGCAGTACTTC
>TRBJ1-1|TRBV7-3|-|14|-
CASSLYGGSTEAFF
TGTGCCAGCAGCTTATATGGTGGCAGCACTGAAGCTTTCTTT
>TRBJ2-7|TRBV4-1|few|15|TRBD1
CASSLGTGPSYEQYF
TGCGCCAGCAGCCTTGGGACAGGGCCCTCCTACGAGCAGTACTTC
>TRBJ1-2|TRBV6-5|once|14|TRBD1
CASSRTTGGMSYTF
TGTGCCAGCAGCCGCACGACAGGGGGCATGAGCTACACCTTC